Listed here are 18 T cell receptor beta chains from one sample, sequenced in a study of cytomegalovirus exposure and HLA in healthy donors. Using immunoSEQ multiplex PCR, the repertoire was profiled, and TCRdb retains in-frame clones only, with some absent. The sample carries 120,000 to 150,000 clones, about nine tenths recorded once. Sequencing was done on a sample of PBMCs. The source is a man aged 18 to 29 in good health and CMV-seronegative.

The chain joins TRBV18 to TRBJ1-1; D is uncertain. Germline CDR1 KGHSH, CDR2 LQKENI. Trimming pared 3 bases from V and 8 bases from J, leaving 13 bases between. The CDR3 extends over 13 amino acids. This CDR3 is CASSPDMSPEAFF. CDR3 nucleotide sequence: TGTGCCAGCTCACCTGACATGTCCCCCGAAGCTTTCTTT. Full variable domain (missing parts from reference TRBV18 and TRBJ1-1): NAGVMQNPRHLVRRRGQEARLRCSPMKGHSHVYWYRQLPEEGLKFMVYLQKENIIDESGMPKERFSAEFPKEGPSILRIQQVVRGDSAAYFCASSPDMSPEAFFGQGTRLTVV.

CDR3 region: CASTPGVEDTQYF. CDR3 DNA: TGTGCCAGCACCCCGGGGGTGGAAGATACGCAGTATTTT. The chain joins TRBV7-9 to TRBJ2-3; tentatively, D is TRBD2 (6 bases). Germline V gene lookup returns CDR1 SEHNR and CDR2 FQNEAQ (reference sequence). The CDR3 covers 13 residues. The ends were cut back, 7 bases at V and 5 bases at J, with 13 bases in the middle.

J is TRBJ2-7 and V is TRBV6-1, with 12 nucleotides matching TRBD1. After removal of 6 bases from V and 2 bases from J, the junction contained 5 bases not matched to a gene. CDR3 length: 15 amino acids. CDR1 MNHNS and CDR2 SASEGT come from the germline V gene. The CDR3: CASRTGQGAPYEQYF. Here the CDR3 DNA reads TGTGCCAGCAGGACGGGACAGGGGGCGCCCTACGAGCAGTACTTC.

The chain links TRBV27 to TRBJ2-1, with D hard to call. Germline values: CDR1 MNHEY, CDR2 SMNVEV (reference sequence). The CDR3 extends over 12 amino acids. V was cut by 2 bases and J by 7 bases, with 6 bases left in between. The CDR3 sequence is CASSLGRNEQFF. The CDR3 DNA reads as TGTGCCAGCAGTTTAGGTAGAAATGAGCAGTTCTTC.

The chain links TRBV4-1 to TRBJ2-2; 10 bases match TRBD2. The germline CDR1 and CDR2 sequences are MGHRA and YSYEKL. Germline trimming cut 1 base from V and 6 bases from J; bases unmatched to any gene: 2. CDR3 length: 15 residues. The CDR3 sequence: CASSQVLAGPGELFF. The DNA for the CDR3 is TGCGCCAGCAGCCAAGTACTAGCGGGACCCGGGGAGCTGTTTTTT.

This chain links TRBV30 with TRBJ2-1; tentatively, D is TRBD2 (6 bases). Deletions cut 3 bases from V and 0 bases from J, with 18 bases between. Per germline, CDR1 GTSNPN and CDR2 SVGIG (reference sequence). This CDR3 is built from 17 residues. Written as DNA, the CDR3 is TGTGCCTGGAGGGGGAGCGGGTTTCGAAACTCCTACAATGAGCAGTTCTTC. This translates into CAWRGSGFRNSYNEQFF.

The chain employs TRBV7-9 and TRBJ1-2; tentative D call: TRBD1 (5 bases). Germline V gene data show CDR1 as SEHNR and CDR2 as FQNEAQ (reference sequence). V lost 3 bases and J lost 7, with 12 bases in between. This CDR3 is 13 amino acids long. CDR3 sequence (DNA): TGTGCCAGCAGCTTTCAGCAGGGTCTTGGCTACACCTTC. Amino acids: CASSFQQGLGYTF.

The CDR3 bases are TGTGCCAGCAGCTTCTCCACTTCTAGCACAGATACGCAGTATTTT. Translation gives CASSFSTSSTDTQYF. The V and J genes are TRBV11-2 and TRBJ2-3; D unresolved. This CDR3 region has 15 residues. With 3 bases removed from V and 0 bases from J, the gap between germline ends came to 10 bases. Germline CDR1 and CDR2: SGHAT and FQNNGV.

The rearrangement uses TRBV2 and TRBJ2-7; the match to TRBD2 covers 9 bases. V was clipped by 4 bases and J by 4 bases; unmatched bases: 5. This CDR3 spans 14 amino acids. Germline V lookup: CDR1 SNHLY, CDR2 FYNNEI. This CDR3 reads CASSVRLAGYEQYF. In nucleotides, the CDR3 is TGTGCCAGCAGTGTCCGCCTAGCGGGGTACGAGCAGTACTTC.

This clone was detected a few times. V and J are TRBV29-1 and TRBJ1-2; D is perhaps TRBD1 (5 bases). Germline V gene lookup returns CDR1 SQVTM and CDR2 ANQGSEA. CDR3 length equals 14 residues. The V end was cut by 1 base, the J end by 1 base, with 10 bases between. CDR3 coding DNA: TGCAGCGTTGAAGGGCGGGGGAATAACTATGGCTACACCTTC. It is translated as CSVEGRGNNYGYTF.

The gene calls are TRBV2 and TRBJ1-5, with 7 bases lining up with TRBD1. This CDR3 contains 14 residues. The germline V gene has CDR1 SNHLY and CDR2 FYNNEI. The ends lost 6 bases at V and 6 bases at J; junction bases unmatched: 8. CDR3 amino acids: CASRERQGTQPQHF. In nucleotides, the CDR3 is TGTGCCAGCAGGGAACGACAGGGCACTCAGCCCCAGCATTTT.

Only one count was recorded for this clone. The CDR3 here is CASSIGASQPQHF. CDR3 bases: TGTGCCAGCAGCATAGGGGCCTCTCAGCCCCAGCATTTT. V is TRBV11-2 and J is TRBJ1-5, with a weak D call TRBD1 (5 bases). Trimming shortened V by 5 bases and J by 6 bases, and 11 bases separated the two germline ends. Germline V gene data show CDR1 as SGHAT and CDR2 as FQNNGV. This CDR3 is 13 amino acids long. The full variable domain, its missing parts supplied by reference TRBV11-2 and TRBJ1-5, is EAGVAQSPRYKIIEKRQSVAFWCNPISGHATLYWYQQILGQGPKLLIQFQNNGVVDDSQLPKDRFSAERLKGVDSTLKIQPAKLEDSAVYLCASSIGASQPQHFGDGTRLSIL.

This chain joins TRBV19 and TRBJ1-2; TRBD1 matches 8 bases. The ends lost 1 base at V and 5 bases at J; junction bases unmatched: 6. Germline V gene sequence: CDR1 LNHDA, CDR2 SQIVND (reference sequence). This CDR3 is 15 amino acids long. DNA for the CDR3: TGTGCCAGTAGTATAGCGGCAGGGGGCGGTTATGGCTACACCTTC. Its protein is CASSIAAGGGYGYTF.

The CDR3 here is CATSRDWRSYNEQFF. For the CDR3, the DNA is TGTGCCACCAGCAGAGATTGGAGGTCCTACAATGAGCAGTTCTTC. The chain couples TRBV15 to TRBJ2-1, with D possibly TRBD2 on 5 matching bases. Trimming pared 0 bases from V and 1 base from J, leaving 7 bases between. CDR1 and CDR2 (germline): LNHNV, YYDKDF (reference sequence). This CDR3 comprises 15 residues.

The CDR3 DNA reads as TGTGCCAGCAGCTGGGGGGCGACTAGCGTACAAGAGACCCAGTACTTC. Translating it yields CASSWGATSVQETQYF. The chain combines TRBV7-6 with TRBJ2-5, with 8 nucleotides matching TRBD2. The J segment lost 2 bases and the V segment lost 4 bases, leaving 9 bases of the junction unmatched. The CDR3 consists of 16 residues. Germline CDR1 and CDR2: SGHVS and FNYEAQ.

This chain connects TRBV19 to TRBJ1-1; perhaps TRBD1 as D (5 bases). Trimming took 1 base from V and 0 from J, leaving 6 bases between them. Per germline, CDR1 LNHDA and CDR2 SQIVND (reference sequence). The CDR3 runs to 14 residues. CDR3 loop: CASSIGQMNTEAFF. For the CDR3, the DNA is TGTGCCAGTAGTATAGGACAGATGAACACTGAAGCTTTCTTT.

As concerns this clone: This same CDR3 is encoded by further DNA sequences in the sample. The CDR3 DNA reads as TGTGCCAGCAGTTACTGGGGGGTCAACACTGAAGCTTTCTTT. It translates to CASSYWGVNTEAFF. V is TRBV6-5 and J is TRBJ1-1; maybe TRBD1 (5 bases). CDR1 is MNHEY, CDR2 SVGAGI, per germline. The CDR3 extends over 14 amino acids. V lost 1 base, J lost 2 bases, and 8 bases lay in between.

The DNA for the CDR3 is TGTGCCAGCAGCTTTGAACTACCGGAGACCCAGTACTTC. Its translation is CASSFELPETQYF. This chain uses TRBV7-9 with TRBJ2-5; no clear D gene. CDR1 and CDR2 (germline): SEHNR, FQNEAQ (reference sequence). There are 13 residues in the CDR3. Trimming took off 3 bases at V and 5 bases at J, with 10 bases between the two ends.